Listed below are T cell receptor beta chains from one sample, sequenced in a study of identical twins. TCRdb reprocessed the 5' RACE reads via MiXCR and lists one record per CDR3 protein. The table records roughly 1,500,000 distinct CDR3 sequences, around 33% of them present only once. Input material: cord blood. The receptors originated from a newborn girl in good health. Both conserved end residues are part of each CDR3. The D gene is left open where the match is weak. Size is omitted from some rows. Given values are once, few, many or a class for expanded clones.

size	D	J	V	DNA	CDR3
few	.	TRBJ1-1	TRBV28	TGTGCCAGCAGTTCTTTCCAATGGGGGACGGCCTCCATTGAAGCTTTCTTT	CASSSFQWGTASIEAFF
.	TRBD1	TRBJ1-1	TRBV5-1	TGCGCCAGCAGCTGGAGGACAGGGGGGGACCAAAATACTGAAGCTTTCTTT	CASSWRTGGDQNTEAFF
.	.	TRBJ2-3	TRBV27	TGTGCCAGCAGTTTATTGGCCAGGGGAGGAACAGATACGCAGTATTTT	CASSLLARGGTDTQYF
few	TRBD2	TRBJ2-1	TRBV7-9	TGTGCCAGCAGCTTAGCTCCTTCACTAGCGGGAAACCCAAACAATGAGCAGTTCTTC	CASSLAPSLAGNPNNEQFF
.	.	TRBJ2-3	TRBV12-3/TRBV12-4	TGTGCCAGCAGTCCCCCGGGACCAAGCACAGATATGCAGTATTTC	CASSPPGPSTDMQYF
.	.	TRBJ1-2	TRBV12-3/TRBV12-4	TGTGCCAGCAGTTTTAACGGGAGGGGCGGCTACACCTTC	CASSFNGRGGYTF
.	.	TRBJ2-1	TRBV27	TGTGCCAGCAGTTTCCGCTGGGGCTACAATGAGCAGTTCTTC	CASSFRWGYNEQFF
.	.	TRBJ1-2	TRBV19	TGTGCCAGTAGTCGGAGGGCGACAGCTAACTATGGCTACACCTTC	CASSRRATANYGYTF
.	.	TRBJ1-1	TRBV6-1	TGTGCCAGCAGTGAATACCCGACGGATGCCCTTGAAGCTTTCTTT	CASSEYPTDALEAFF
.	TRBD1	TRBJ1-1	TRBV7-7	TGTGCCAGCAGCTTAACCCCAGGGGGTGAAGCTTTCTTT	CASSLTPGGEAFF
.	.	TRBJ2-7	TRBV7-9	TGTGCCAGCAGCTTACAGGACCTCGTCGAGCAGTACTTC	CASSLQDLVEQYF
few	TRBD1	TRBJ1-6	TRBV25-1	TGTGCCAGCAGTCCAGGGGGGGGGCCTTCACCCCTCCACTTT	CASSPGGGPSPLHF
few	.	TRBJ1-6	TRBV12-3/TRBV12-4	TGTGCCAGCAGTGACAGGTCTAATTCACCCCTCCACTTT	CASSDRSNSPLHF
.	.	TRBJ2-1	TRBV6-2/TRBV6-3	TGTGCCAGCAGTTACTCGCAGGGCTCCTACAATGAGCAGTTCTTC	CASSYSQGSYNEQFF
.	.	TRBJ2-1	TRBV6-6	TGTGCCAGCAGTTACGTTGGGGGGCTAGAGCAGTTCTTC	CASSYVGGLEQFF
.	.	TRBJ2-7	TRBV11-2	TGTGCCAGCAGCTGGGTCTCCCTCAGCTCCTACGAGCAGTACTTC	CASSWVSLSSYEQYF
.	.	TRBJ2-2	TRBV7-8	TGTGCCAGCAGCTTTTTTTCGGGGCCCGGGGAGCTGTTTTTT	CASSFFSGPGELFF
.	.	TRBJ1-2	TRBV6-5	TGTGCCAGCAGTTACGGCCGAGAGCAGGGCTACACCTTC	CASSYGREQGYTF
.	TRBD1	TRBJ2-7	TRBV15	TGTGCCACCAGCAGATATAAGCCGGGACAGGGGTTTTACGAGCAGTACTTC	CATSRYKPGQGFYEQYF
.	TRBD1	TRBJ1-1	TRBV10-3	TGTGCCATCAGTCCCACTTACAGGGGGTTTACTGAAGCTTTCTTT	CAISPTYRGFTEAFF
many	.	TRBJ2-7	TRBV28	TGTGCCAGCAGTTCAGGGCAAACCTTCGCCTACGAGCAGTACTTC	CASSSGQTFAYEQYF
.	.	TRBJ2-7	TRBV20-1	TGCAGTGCTAGAGGTCTCGATGCTTCTCCCATCTACGAGCAGTACTTC	CSARGLDASPIYEQYF
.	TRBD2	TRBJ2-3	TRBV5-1	TGCGCCAGCAGCTTGGTTCTAGCGGGAGTAGGCGGCACAGATACGCAGTATTTT	CASSLVLAGVGGTDTQYF
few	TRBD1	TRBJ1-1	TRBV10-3	TGTGCCATCAGTGGGACAGGGTTCACTGAAGCTTTCTTT	CAISGTGFTEAFF
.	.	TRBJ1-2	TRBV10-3	TGTGCCATCAGTGGAGGGACCACAAATGGCTACACCTTC	CAISGGTTNGYTF
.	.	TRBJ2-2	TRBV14	TGTGCCAGCAGCCAAGGACCCACTTTCTACACCGGGGAGCTGTTTTTT	CASSQGPTFYTGELFF
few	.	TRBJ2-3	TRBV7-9	TGTGCCAGCAGCTTAGAGGTACAGGGCACAGATACGCAGTATTTT	CASSLEVQGTDTQYF
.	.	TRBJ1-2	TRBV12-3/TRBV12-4	TGTGCCAGCAGTTTGGGGGGCAGGCAGTTCTATGGCTACACCTTC	CASSLGGRQFYGYTF
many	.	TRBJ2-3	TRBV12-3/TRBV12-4	TGTGCCAATCGAGTTAGCGGCACAGATACGCAGTATTTT	CANRVSGTDTQYF
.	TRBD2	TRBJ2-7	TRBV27	TGTGCCAGCAGTTTATCGACGGGGGGAACGGGGCCCTACGAGCAGTACTTC	CASSLSTGGTGPYEQYF
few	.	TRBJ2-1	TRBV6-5	TGTGCCAGCAGTGGGAGACAGGGAGGGTACAATGAGCAGTTCTTC	CASSGRQGGYNEQFF
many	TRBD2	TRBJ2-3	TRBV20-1	TGCAGTGCTAGACGACTAGCGGGGAGCACAGATACGCAGTATTTT	CSARRLAGSTDTQYF
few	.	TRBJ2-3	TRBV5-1	TGCGCCAGCAGCCGGGGCGATAGCACAGATACGCAGTATTTT	CASSRGDSTDTQYF
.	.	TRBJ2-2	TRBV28	TGTGCCAGCCGGGGACACGGGGGAGGGGAGCTGTTTTTT	CASRGHGGGELFF
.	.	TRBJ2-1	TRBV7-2	TGTGCCAGCAGCCCCATGGGGCTATCCTACAATGAGCAGTTCTTC	CASSPMGLSYNEQFF